Listed below are T cell receptor beta chains from one sample, sequenced in a study of T cell repertoires in cytomegalovirus infection. These receptors are not linked to any known antigen. TCRdb re-analysed the reads in MiXCR, keeping a single row per CDR3 protein. The table lists about 220,000 distinct CDR3 sequences, 35% to 40% of them singletons. This specimen was CD8+ T cells from cultured PBMCs, taken from culture after CMV antigen stimulation. The receptors derive from a human donor in good health (CMV status not recorded). Some clones in this sample may be carry-over from other donors' samples. Both conserved end residues are part of each CDR3. A D gene is named only where the DNA matches it firmly. The size entry is marked missing in some rows and otherwise reads once, few, many or a size class.

D gene	clone size	J gene	V gene	CDR3 DNA	CDR3 protein
-	few	TRBJ1-4	TRBV15	TGTGCCACCAGCAGAGAACAGGTCTACCCAGCTGAAAAACTGTTTTTT	CATSREQVYPAEKLFF
-	few	TRBJ1-2	TRBV11-2	TGTGCCAGCAGAGGGGCGATAGGCTACACCTTC	CASRGAIGYTF
TRBD2	-	TRBJ2-2	TRBV7-2	TGTGCCAGCAGCTCGGGACTAGCGGGAGAGGAGGACACCGGGGAGCTGTTTTTT	CASSSGLAGEEDTGELFF
-	-	TRBJ2-7	TRBV7-9	TGTGCCAGCAGCCCCCCGTATGAGGGGGTGCAGGAGCAGTACTTC	CASSPPYEGVQEQYF
TRBD2	-	TRBJ2-3	TRBV28	TGTGCCAGCAAGGGACTAGCGGGAACGGATACGCAGTATTTT	CASKGLAGTDTQYF
TRBD1	-	TRBJ2-1	TRBV11-2	TGTGCCAGCAGCACGAAACAGGGCAGGGGGAATTACAATGAGCAGTTCTTC	CASSTKQGRGNYNEQFF
-	few	TRBJ2-2	TRBV27	TGTGCCAGCAGTTTATCCGACGGTGCGAACACCGGGGAGCTGTTTTTT	CASSLSDGANTGELFF
-	few	TRBJ1-6	TRBV7-2	TGTGCCAGCAGCCATCGTAGAAGGGGGTCGGGTTCACCCCTCCACTTT	CASSHRRRGSGSPLHF
-	-	TRBJ2-1	TRBV6-1	TGTGCCAGCAGTGAAGCCGGACCGACCTACAATGAGCAGTTCTTC	CASSEAGPTYNEQFF
-	few	TRBJ1-3	TRBV7-2	TGTGCCAGCAGCCCCCAGTGGGGGTCTGGAAACACCATATATTTT	CASSPQWGSGNTIYF
-	-	TRBJ2-3	TRBV11-2	TGTTCCAGCAGAGAAATCGTGAGGGCAGTAGAGACGCAGTATTTT	CSSREIVRAVETQYF
-	few	TRBJ1-1	TRBV7-2	TGTGCCAGCGGCGAGCTGAATGCTGAAGCTTTCTTT	CASGELNAEAFF
-	few	TRBJ2-7	TRBV7-9	TGTGCCAGCAGCTTAACCCAGGGGAGCTCCTACGAGCAGTACTTC	CASSLTQGSSYEQYF
-	-	TRBJ2-5	TRBV28	TGTGCCAGCAGTTCAATCTACACCGGACCCGTCCAAGAGACCCAGTACTTC	CASSSIYTGPVQETQYF
-	many	TRBJ1-1	TRBV7-9	TGTGCCAGCACTCCCCCGGACACCAACACTGAAGCTTTCTTT	CASTPPDTNTEAFF